This TCR beta chain was observed in a study of cytomegalovirus exposure and HLA in healthy donors. This clone was recorded only once. What it binds is unknown. Trimming shortened V by 2 bases and J by 0 bases, and 5 bases separated the two germline ends. The V gene's germline CDR1 is SEHNR and CDR2 FQNEAQ (reference sequence). The CDR3 consists of 14 residues. Findings of the study overall: Another analysis was done later, and it associated more than 15,000 TCR beta sequences with HLA alleles at 0.05 false discovery rate. Accurate HLA-A and HLA-B prediction from TCR beta sequences was reported for most subjects.

Both 60 Vbeta primers and 13 Jbeta primers went into the PCR. This table comes from immunoSEQ multiplex PCR, and its TCRdb copy is limited to in-frame clones, with some not included. Of fewer than 200,000 clones in the sample, roughly 80% were seen once. This sequence was found in a human donor in good health. The V gene is TRBV7-9, the J gene TRBJ1-3; no reliable D call. The sample consisted of PBMCs. The chain's CDR3 is CASSLTSSGNTIYF. CDR3 bases: TGTGCCAGCAGCTTAACGAGCTCTGGAAACACCATATATTTT. Full variable domain (remainder filled in from reference TRBV7-9 and TRBJ1-3): DTGVSQNPRHKITKRGQNVTFRCDPISEHNRLYWYRQTLGQGPEFLTYFQNEAQLEKSRLLSDRFSAERPKGSFSTLEIQRTEQGDSAMYLCASSLTSSGNTIYFGEGSWLTVV.